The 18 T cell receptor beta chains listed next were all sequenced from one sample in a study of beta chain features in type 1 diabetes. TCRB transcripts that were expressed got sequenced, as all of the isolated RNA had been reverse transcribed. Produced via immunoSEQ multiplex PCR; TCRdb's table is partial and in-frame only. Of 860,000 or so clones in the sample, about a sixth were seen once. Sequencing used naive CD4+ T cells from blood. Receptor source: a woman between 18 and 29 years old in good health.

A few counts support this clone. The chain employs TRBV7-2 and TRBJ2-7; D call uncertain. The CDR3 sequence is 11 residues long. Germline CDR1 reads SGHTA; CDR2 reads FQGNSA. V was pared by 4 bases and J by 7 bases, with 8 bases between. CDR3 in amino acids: CASSSGFEQYF. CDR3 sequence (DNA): TGTGCCAGCAGCTCCGGGTTTGAGCAGTACTTC.

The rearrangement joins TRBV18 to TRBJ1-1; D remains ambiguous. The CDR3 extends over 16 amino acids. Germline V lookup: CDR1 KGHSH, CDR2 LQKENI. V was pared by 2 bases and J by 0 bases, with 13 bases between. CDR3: CASSPDATAMNTEAFF. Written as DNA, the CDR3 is TGTGCCAGCTCACCAGATGCAACAGCAATGAACACTGAAGCTTTCTTT.

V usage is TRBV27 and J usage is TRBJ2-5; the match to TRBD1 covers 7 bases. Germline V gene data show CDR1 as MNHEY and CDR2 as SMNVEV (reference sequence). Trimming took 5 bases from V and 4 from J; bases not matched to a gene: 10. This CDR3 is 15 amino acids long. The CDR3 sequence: CASSAGQAPLETQYF. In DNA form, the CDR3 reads TGTGCCAGCAGTGCCGGACAGGCTCCGCTAGAGACCCAGTACTTC.

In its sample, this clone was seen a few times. The chain's CDR3 is CASGRTEWNTEAFF. The CDR3 DNA follows: TGTGCCAGCGGACGGACAGAGTGGAACACTGAAGCTTTCTTT. The chain carries TRBV5-4 and TRBJ1-1; D perhaps matches TRBD1 (6 bases). Germline V gene data show CDR1 as SGHNT and CDR2 as YYREEE (reference sequence). This CDR3 has 14 amino acids. Trimming removed 7 bases at V and 1 base at J, with 14 bases between.

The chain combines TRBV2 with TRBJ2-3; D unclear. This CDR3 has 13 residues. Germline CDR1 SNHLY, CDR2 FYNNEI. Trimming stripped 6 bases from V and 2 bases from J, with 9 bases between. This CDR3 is CASRMEITDTQYF. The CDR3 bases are TGTGCCAGCAGGATGGAGATCACAGATACGCAGTATTTT.

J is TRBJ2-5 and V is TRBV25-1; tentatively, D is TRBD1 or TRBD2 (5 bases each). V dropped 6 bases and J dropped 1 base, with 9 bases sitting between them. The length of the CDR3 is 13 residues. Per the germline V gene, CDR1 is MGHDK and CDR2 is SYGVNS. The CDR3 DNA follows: TGTGCCAGCAGGGGGGACGGCCAAGAGACCCAGTACTTC. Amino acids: CASRGDGQETQYF.

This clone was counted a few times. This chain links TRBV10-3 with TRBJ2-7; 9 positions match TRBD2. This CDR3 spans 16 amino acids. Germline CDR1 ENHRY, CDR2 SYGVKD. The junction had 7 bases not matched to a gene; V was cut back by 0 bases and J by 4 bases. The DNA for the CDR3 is TGTGCCATCAGTGAGTCGGAGCGGAGCGGGAGGTACGAGCAGTACTTC. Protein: CAISESERSGRYEQYF.

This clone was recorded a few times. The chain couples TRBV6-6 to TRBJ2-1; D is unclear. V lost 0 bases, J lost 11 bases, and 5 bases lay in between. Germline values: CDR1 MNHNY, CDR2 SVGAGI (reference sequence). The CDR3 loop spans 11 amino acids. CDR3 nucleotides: TGTGCCAGCAGTTACTCAAGACAGCAGTTCTTC. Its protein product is CASSYSRQQFF.

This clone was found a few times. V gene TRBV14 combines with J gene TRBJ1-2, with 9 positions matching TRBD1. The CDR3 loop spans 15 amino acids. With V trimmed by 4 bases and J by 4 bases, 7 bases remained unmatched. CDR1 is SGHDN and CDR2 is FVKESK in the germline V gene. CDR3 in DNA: TGTGCCAGCAGCCCGGGACAGGGAAGGGGCTATGGCTACACCTTC. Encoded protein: CASSPGQGRGYGYTF.

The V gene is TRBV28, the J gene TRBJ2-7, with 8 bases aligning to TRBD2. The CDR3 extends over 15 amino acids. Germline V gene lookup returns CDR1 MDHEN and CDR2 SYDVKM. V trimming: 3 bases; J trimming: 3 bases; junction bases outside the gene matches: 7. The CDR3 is CASSFPGTSLYEQYF. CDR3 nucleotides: TGTGCCAGCAGTTTCCCCGGGACTAGTCTCTACGAGCAGTACTTC.

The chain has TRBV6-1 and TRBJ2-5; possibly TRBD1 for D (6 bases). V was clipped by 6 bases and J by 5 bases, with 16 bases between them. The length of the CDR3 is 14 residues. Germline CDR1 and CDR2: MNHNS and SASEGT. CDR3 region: CASRQAGAWETQYF. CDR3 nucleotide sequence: TGTGCCAGCAGGCAGGCAGGGGCATGGGAGACCCAGTACTTC.

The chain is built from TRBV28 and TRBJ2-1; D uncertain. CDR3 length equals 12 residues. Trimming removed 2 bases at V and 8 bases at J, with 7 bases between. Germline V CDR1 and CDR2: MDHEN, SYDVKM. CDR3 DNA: TGTGCCAGCAGTTTAGCTAAGGATGAGCAGTTCTTC. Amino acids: CASSLAKDEQFF.

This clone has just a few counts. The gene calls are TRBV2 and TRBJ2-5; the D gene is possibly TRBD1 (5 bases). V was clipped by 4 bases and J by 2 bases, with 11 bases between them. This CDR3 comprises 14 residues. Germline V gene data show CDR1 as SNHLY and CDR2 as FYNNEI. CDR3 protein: CASSGRAGQETQYF. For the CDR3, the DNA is TGTGCCAGCAGTGGTCGGGCAGGGCAAGAGACCCAGTACTTC.

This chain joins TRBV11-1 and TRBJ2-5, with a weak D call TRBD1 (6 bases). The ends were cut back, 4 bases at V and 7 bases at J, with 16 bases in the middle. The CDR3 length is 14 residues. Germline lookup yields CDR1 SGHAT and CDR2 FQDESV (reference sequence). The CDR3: CASSSRQVRGTQYF. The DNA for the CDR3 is TGTGCCAGCAGCTCCCGACAGGTCCGGGGGACCCAGTACTTC.

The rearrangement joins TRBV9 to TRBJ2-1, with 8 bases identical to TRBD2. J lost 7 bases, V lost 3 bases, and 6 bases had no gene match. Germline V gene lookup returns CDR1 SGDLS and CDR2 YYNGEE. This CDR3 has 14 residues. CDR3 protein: CASSEAGVGNEQFF. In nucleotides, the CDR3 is TGTGCCAGCAGCGAAGCGGGAGTCGGGAATGAGCAGTTCTTC.

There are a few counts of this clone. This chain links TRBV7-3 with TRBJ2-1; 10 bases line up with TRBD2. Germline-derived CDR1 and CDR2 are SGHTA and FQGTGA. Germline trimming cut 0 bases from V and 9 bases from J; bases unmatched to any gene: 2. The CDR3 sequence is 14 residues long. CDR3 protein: CASSLTGTSAEQFF. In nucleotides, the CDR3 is TGTGCCAGCAGCTTAACGGGGACTAGCGCTGAGCAGTTCTTC. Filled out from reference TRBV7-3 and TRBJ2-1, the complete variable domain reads GAGVSQTPSNKVTEKGKYVELRCDPISGHTALYWYRQSLGQGPEFLIYFQGTGAADDSGLPNDRFFAVRPEGSVSTLKIQRTERGDSAVYLCASSLTGTSAEQFFGPGTRLTVL.

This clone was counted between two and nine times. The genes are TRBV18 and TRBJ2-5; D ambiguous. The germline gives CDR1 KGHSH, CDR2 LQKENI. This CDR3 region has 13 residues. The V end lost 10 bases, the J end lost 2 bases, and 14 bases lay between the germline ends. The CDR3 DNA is TGTGCCACCTGCTATATGCAGCAAGAGACCCAGTACTTC. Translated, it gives CATCYMQQETQYF.

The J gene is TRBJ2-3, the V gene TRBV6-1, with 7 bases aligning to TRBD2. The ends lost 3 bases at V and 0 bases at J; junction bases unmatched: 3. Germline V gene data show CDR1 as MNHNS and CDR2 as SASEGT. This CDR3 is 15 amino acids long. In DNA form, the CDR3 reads TGTGCCAGCAGTGACGCTAGCGGAAGCACAGATACGCAGTATTTT. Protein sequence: CASSDASGSTDTQYF.